This T cell receptor beta chain was recorded in a study of T cells after yellow fever vaccination. In the study overall: Fractions low in cell number were prepared with SMART-Seq v4 Ultra Low Input. Findings and limits, study-wide: Any FACS-sorted repertoire could hold abundant clonotypes that contaminate it from the bulk population.

This clonotype was observed many times. Its antigen is not identified. By 5'RACE template switching, TCR cDNA was produced, with a universal primer site and UMIs added in the process. Via MiXCR, TCRdb re-called the 5' RACE reads, giving one row per CDR3 protein. The table lists roughly 350,000 distinct CDR3 sequences, roughly 4% of them singletons. CDR1 is SGHTA, CDR2 FQGNSA, per germline. V was cut by 4 bases and J by 4 bases, with 16 bases left in between. The CDR3 consists of 16 residues. The sequencing here drew on PBMCs, taken 5 days after the yellow fever booster vaccination. The V gene is TRBV7-2, the J gene TRBJ2-2; D gene uncertain. The sequence was obtained from a man between 18 and 35 years old who received the YFV17D yellow fever vaccine. The CDR3 bases are TGTGCCAGCAGCTCATCCAGGAATCCAGGCACCGGGGAGCTGTTTTTT. This sequence encodes CASSSSRNPGTGELFF.